The next 5 T cell receptor beta chains were all read from a single sample in a study of Graves' ophthalmopathy and Graves' hyperthyroidism. The TCR beta CDR3 regions underwent amplification from RNA transcripts. RT-PCR was first run with HTBI primers, then multiplex PCR in a second round. TCRdb fed the multiplex PCR reads into MiXCR, producing one record per CDR3 protein. Of under 200,000 distinct CDR3 sequences listed, 30% to 45% were seen once; the top ten hold roughly 5.2%. Sequencing was performed on peripheral blood. Source of these receptors: a woman aged 40 to 49 with Graves' ophthalmopathy.

This clonotype was recorded many times. This chain connects TRBV7-8 to TRBJ2-7; TRBD1 aligns across 9 bases. This CDR3 comprises 18 residues. Trimming removed 1 base from V and 0 bases from J; junction bases left unmatched: 10. In germline, CDR1 is SGHVS, CDR2 FQNEAQ. For the CDR3, the DNA is TGTGCCAGCAGCTTAGAGGGGGTCGGGGGACAGGGCTCCTACGAGCAGTACTTC. Protein: CASSLEGVGGQGSYEQYF.

In this sample, this clonotype turned up many times. J is TRBJ2-6 and V is TRBV3-1, with D unresolved. This CDR3 region has 14 residues. V was clipped by 4 bases and J by 1 base, with 5 bases between them. Germline V CDR1 and CDR2: LGHDT, YNNKEL (reference sequence). For the CDR3, the DNA is TGTGCCAGCAGCCGGGTATCTGGGGCCAACGTCCTGACTTTC. This codes for CASSRVSGANVLTF.

Only a few counts were recorded for this clonotype. This rearrangement joins TRBV10-3 to TRBJ2-7, with D unclear. V was cut by 4 bases and J by 0 bases, with 4 bases left in between. There are 12 residues in the CDR3. The germline CDR1 and CDR2 sequences are ENHRY and SYGVKD. CDR3 in DNA: TGTGCCATCAGTGGGGACTCCTACGAGCAGTACTTC. Encoded protein: CAISGDSYEQYF.

This clonotype was seen many times. The chain couples TRBV6-5 to TRBJ1-6; D remains ambiguous. Trimming pared 0 bases from V and 13 bases from J, leaving 16 bases between. CDR1 and CDR2 (germline): MNHEY, SVGAGI. This CDR3 has 15 amino acids. The CDR3 protein is CASSYSFSGFSPLHF. The CDR3 nucleotides read TGTGCCAGCAGTTACTCATTTTCCGGGTTTTCGCCCCTCCACTTT.

This clonotype was picked up many times. The chain combines TRBV6-1 with TRBJ1-5, with D possibly being TRBD1 (5 bases). This CDR3 contains 13 residues. Trimming took off 11 bases at V and 5 bases at J, with 16 bases between the two ends. Germline CDR1 reads MNHNS; CDR2 reads SASEGT. The CDR3 coding sequence is TGTGCCTCACGACGGGGGTTTGATCAGCCCCAGCATTTT. It specifies CASRRGFDQPQHF.